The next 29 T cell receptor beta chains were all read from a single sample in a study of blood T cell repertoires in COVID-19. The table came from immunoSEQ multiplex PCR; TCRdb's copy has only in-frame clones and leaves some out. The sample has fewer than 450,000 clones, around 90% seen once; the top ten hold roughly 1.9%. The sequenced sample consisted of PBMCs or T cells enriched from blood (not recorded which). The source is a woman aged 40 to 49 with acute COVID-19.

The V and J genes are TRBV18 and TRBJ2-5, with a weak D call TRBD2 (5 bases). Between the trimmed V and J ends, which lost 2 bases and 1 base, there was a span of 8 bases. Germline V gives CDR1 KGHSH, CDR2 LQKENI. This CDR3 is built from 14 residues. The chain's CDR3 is CASSPGRVQETQYF. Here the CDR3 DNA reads TGTGCCAGCTCACCAGGGCGGGTCCAAGAGACCCAGTACTTC.

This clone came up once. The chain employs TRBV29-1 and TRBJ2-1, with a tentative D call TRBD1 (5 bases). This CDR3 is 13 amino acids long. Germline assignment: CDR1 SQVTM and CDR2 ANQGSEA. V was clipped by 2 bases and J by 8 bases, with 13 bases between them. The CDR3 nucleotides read TGCAGCGTTGAATTCTGGGTAGGGGATGAGCAGTTCTTC. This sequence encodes CSVEFWVGDEQFF.

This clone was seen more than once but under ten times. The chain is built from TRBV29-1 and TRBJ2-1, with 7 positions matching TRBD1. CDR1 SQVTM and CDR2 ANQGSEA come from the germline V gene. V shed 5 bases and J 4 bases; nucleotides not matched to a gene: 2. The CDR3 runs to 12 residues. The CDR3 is CSVRDRYNEQFF. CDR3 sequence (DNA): TGCAGCGTTCGGGACAGATACAATGAGCAGTTCTTC.

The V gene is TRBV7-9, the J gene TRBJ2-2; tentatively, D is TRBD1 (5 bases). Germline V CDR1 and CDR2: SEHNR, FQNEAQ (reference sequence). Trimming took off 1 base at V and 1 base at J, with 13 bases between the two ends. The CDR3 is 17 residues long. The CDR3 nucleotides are TGTGCCAGCAGCTTAGGTCGCTTCGACAGGAACACCGGGGAGCTGTTTTTT. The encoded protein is CASSLGRFDRNTGELFF. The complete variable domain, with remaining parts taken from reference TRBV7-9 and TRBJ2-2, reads DTGVSQNPRHKITKRGQNVTFRCDPISEHNRLYWYRQTLGQGPEFLTYFQNEAQLEKSRLLSDRFSAERPKGSFSTLEIQRTEQGDSAMYLCASSLGRFDRNTGELFFGEGSRLTVL.

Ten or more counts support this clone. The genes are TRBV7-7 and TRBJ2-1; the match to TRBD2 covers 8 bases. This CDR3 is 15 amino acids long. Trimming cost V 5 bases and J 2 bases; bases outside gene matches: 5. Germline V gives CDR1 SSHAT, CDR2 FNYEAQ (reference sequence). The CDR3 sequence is CASSPRGGTYNEQFF. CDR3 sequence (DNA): TGTGCCAGCAGCCCTCGGGGGGGCACCTACAATGAGCAGTTCTTC.

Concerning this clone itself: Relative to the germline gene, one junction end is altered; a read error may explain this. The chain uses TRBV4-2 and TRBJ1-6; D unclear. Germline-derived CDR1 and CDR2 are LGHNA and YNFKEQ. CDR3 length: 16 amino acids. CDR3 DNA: TGTGCCAGCAGCCAAGGTGATCCAGAGGGAAATTCATCCCTCCACTTT. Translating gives CASSQGDPEGNSSLHF.

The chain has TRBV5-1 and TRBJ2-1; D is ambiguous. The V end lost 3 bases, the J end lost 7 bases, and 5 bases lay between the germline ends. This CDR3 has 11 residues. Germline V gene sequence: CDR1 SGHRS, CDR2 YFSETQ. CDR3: CASSSSNEQFF. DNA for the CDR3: TGCGCCAGCAGCTCCTCTAATGAGCAGTTCTTC.

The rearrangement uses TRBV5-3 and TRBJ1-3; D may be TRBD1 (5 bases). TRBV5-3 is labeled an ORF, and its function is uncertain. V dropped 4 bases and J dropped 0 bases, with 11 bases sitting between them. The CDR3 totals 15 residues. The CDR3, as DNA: TGTGCCAGAAGCGGCCCAGACAGCTCTGGAAACACCATATATTTT. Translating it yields CARSGPDSSGNTIYF.

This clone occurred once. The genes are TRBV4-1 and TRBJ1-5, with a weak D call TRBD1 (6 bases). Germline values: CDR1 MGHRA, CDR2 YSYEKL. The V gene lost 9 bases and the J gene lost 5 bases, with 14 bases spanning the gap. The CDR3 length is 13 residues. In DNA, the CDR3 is TGCGCCAGACCCACAGGGAAGGATCAGCCCCAGCATTTT. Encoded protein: CARPTGKDQPQHF.

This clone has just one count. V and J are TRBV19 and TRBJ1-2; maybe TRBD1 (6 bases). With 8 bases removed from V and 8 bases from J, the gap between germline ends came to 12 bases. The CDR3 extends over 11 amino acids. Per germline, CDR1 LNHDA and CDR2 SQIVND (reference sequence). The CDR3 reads CASRGTSGYTF. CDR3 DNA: TGTGCCAGTCGAGGGACATCCGGCTACACCTTC.

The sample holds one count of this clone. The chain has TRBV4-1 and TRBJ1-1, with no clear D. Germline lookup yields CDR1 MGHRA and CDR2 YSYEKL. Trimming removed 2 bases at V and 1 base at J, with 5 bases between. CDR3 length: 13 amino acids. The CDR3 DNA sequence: TGCGCCAGCAGCCAAAGAGAGAACACTGAAGCTTTCTTT. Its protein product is CASSQRENTEAFF.

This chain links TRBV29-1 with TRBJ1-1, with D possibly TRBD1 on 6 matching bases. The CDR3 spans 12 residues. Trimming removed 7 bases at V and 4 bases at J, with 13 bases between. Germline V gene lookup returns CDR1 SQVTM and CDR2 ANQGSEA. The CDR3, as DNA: TGCAGCGGTAAACAGGGCATCACTGAAGCTTTCTTT. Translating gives CSGKQGITEAFF.

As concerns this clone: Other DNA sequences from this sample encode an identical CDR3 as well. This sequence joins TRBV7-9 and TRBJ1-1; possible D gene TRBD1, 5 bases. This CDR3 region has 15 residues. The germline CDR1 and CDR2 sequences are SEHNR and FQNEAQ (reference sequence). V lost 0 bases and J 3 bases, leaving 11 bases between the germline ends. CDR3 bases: TGTGCCAGCAGCTTAGCGCTGGGGGGTGACACTGAAGCTTTCTTT. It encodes CASSLALGGDTEAFF.

For the CDR3, the DNA is TGCGCCAGCAGCCAAGGACAGGGCCTCCACTTT. This codes for CASSQGQGLHF. V and J are TRBV4-1 and TRBJ1-6, with 7 bases identical to TRBD1. Trimming cost V 1 base and J 15 bases; bases outside gene matches: 0. The V gene's germline CDR1 is MGHRA and CDR2 YSYEKL. CDR3 length equals 11 residues.

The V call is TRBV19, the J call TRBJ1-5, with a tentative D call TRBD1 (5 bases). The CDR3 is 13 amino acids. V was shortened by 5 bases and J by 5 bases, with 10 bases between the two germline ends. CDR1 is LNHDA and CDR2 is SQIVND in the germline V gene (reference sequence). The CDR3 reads CASSAGTDQPQHF. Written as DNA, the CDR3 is TGTGCCAGTAGTGCGGGGACCGATCAGCCCCAGCATTTT.

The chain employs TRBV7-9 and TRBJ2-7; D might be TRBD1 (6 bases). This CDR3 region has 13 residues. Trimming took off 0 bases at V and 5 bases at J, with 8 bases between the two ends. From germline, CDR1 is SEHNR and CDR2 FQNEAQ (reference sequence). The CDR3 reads CASSLAQGHEQYF. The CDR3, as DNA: TGTGCCAGCAGCTTAGCACAGGGCCACGAGCAGTACTTC.

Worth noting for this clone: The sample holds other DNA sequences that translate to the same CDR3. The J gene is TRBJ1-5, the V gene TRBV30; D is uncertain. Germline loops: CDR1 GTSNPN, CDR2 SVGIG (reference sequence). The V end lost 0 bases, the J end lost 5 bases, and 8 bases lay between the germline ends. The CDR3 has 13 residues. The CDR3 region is CAWSVGGDQPQHF. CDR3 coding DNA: TGTGCCTGGAGTGTTGGCGGGGATCAGCCCCAGCATTTT.

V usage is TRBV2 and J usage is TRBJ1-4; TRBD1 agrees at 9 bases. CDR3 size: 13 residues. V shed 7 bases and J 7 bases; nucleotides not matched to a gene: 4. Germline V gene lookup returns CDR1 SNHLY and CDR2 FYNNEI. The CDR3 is CASIGQGPEKLFF. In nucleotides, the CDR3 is TGTGCCAGCATTGGACAGGGGCCTGAAAAACTGTTTTTT. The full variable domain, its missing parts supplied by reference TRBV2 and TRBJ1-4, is EPEVTQTPSHQVTQMGQEVILRCVPISNHLYFYWYRQILGQKVEFLVSFYNNEISEKSEIFDDQFSVERPDGSNFTLKIRSTKLEDSAMYFCASIGQGPEKLFFGSGTQLSVL.

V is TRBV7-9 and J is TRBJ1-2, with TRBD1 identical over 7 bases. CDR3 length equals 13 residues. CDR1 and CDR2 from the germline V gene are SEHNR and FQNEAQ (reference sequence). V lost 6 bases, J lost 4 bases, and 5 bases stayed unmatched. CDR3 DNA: TGTGCCAGCAGTTGGGACAGTTTCTATGGCTACACCTTC. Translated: CASSWDSFYGYTF.

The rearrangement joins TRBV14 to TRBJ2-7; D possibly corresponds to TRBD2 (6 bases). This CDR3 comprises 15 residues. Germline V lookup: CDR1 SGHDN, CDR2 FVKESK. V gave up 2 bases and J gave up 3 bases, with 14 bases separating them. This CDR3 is CASSQRGPSDYEQYF. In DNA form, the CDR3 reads TGTGCCAGCAGCCAAAGAGGCCCTAGCGACTACGAGCAGTACTTC.

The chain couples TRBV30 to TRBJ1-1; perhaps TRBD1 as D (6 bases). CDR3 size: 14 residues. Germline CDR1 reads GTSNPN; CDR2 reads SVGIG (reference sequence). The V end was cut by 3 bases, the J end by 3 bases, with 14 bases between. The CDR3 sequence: CAWRPGQPYTEAFF. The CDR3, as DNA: TGTGCCTGGAGACCAGGACAGCCGTACACTGAAGCTTTCTTT.

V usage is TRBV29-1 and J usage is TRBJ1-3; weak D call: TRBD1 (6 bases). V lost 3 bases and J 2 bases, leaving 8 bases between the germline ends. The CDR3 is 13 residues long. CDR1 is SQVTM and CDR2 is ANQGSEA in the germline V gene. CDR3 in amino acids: CSVEQGTGNTIYF. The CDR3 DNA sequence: TGCAGCGTTGAGCAGGGGACTGGAAACACCATATATTTT.

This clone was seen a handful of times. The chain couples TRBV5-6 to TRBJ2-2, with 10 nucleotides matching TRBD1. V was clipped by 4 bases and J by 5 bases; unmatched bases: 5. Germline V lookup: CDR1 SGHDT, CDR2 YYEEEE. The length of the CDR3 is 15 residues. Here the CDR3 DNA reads TGTGCCAGCAGCCCGGGACAGGGGAGGACCGGGGAGCTGTTTTTT. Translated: CASSPGQGRTGELFF.

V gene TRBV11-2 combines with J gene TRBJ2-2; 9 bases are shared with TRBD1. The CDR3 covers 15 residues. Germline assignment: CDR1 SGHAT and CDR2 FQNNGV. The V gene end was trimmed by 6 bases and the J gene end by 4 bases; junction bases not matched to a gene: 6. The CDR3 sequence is CASRHYRGRTGELFF. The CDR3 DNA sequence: TGTGCCAGCAGGCATTACAGGGGGCGCACCGGGGAGCTGTTTTTT.

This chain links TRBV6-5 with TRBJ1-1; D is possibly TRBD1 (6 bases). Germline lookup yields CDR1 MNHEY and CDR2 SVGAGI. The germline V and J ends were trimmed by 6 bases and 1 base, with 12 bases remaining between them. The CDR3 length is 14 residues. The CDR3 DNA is TGTGCCAGCAGGCGACAGGTGACGAACACTGAAGCTTTCTTT. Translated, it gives CASRRQVTNTEAFF.

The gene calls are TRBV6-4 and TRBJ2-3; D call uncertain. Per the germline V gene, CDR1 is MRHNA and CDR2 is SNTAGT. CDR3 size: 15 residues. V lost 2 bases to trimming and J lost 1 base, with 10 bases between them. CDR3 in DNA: TGTGCCAGCAGTGACACCCGGGTTGGCACAGATACGCAGTATTTT. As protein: CASSDTRVGTDTQYF.

The CDR3 DNA reads as TGTGCCAGCAGCGTAGGAGGGTTAATGAACACTGAAGCTTTCTTT. Protein sequence: CASSVGGLMNTEAFF. V usage is TRBV9 and J usage is TRBJ1-1; the D is unclear. Germline lookup yields CDR1 SGDLS and CDR2 YYNGEE. V was clipped by 0 bases and J by 0 bases, with 9 bases between them. The CDR3 has 15 amino acids.

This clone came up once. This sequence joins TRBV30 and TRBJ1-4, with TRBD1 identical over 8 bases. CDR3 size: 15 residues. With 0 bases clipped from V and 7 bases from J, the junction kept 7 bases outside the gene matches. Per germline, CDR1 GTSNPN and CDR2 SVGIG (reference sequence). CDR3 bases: TGTGCCTGGAGTGTATCTGGACAGGGCGTTGAAAAACTGTTTTTT. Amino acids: CAWSVSGQGVEKLFF.

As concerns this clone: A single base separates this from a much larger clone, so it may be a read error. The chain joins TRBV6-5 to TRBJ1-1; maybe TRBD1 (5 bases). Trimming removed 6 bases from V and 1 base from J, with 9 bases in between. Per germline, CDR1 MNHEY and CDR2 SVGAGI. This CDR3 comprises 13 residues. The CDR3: CASSPQGNTEAFF. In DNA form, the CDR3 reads TGTGCCAGCAGCCCCCAGGGGAACACTGAAGCTTTCTTT.